This passage covers 16 T cell receptor beta chains from one sample sequenced in a study of cytomegalovirus exposure and HLA in healthy donors. The PCR had 60 Vbeta and 13 Jbeta primers. Measured with immunoSEQ multiplex PCR; TCRdb has only the in-frame clones, and not every one. The sample lists 140,000 to 150,000 clones, 72% occurring once. Sequenced input: PBMCs. These receptors all come from a man in his forties in good health and CMV-seronegative.

The CDR3 DNA reads as TGTGCCAGCAGCGCCGACAGGGGGGGGTATGGCTACACCTTC. It specifies CASSADRGGYGYTF. This chain connects TRBV7-2 to TRBJ1-2; 9 nucleotides align to TRBD1. Germline assignment: CDR1 SGHTA and CDR2 FQGNSA. Trimming at V came to 5 bases and at J to 5 bases, leaving 6 bases not matched to a gene. The CDR3 runs to 14 residues.

This chain joins TRBV10-3 and TRBJ2-5; a weak D match, TRBD1 (6 bases). The CDR3 loop spans 12 amino acids. Trimming removed 8 bases from V and 5 bases from J, with 12 bases in between. Germline values: CDR1 ENHRY, CDR2 SYGVKD. The CDR3 DNA sequence: TGTGCCATCGGATTCCAGGGGGAGACCCAGTACTTC. This sequence encodes CAIGFQGETQYF.

The V call is TRBV2, the J call TRBJ1-1; 12 positions agree with TRBD1. The J segment lost 10 bases and the V segment lost 6 bases, leaving 6 bases of the junction unmatched. Germline V CDR1 and CDR2: SNHLY, FYNNEI. The CDR3 length is 13 residues. CDR3: CASSPGTGGAAFF. The CDR3 coding sequence is TGTGCCAGCAGCCCCGGGACAGGGGGCGCAGCTTTCTTT.

This clone appeared a single time. This chain connects TRBV4-1 to TRBJ2-7, with 9 bases aligning to TRBD2. The V segment lost 4 bases and the J segment 1 base; nucleotides outside the gene matches: 14. Germline CDR1 reads MGHRA; CDR2 reads YSYEKL. CDR3 length equals 18 residues. This CDR3 is CASSLLKDSGSSSYEQYF. CDR3 nucleotides: TGCGCCAGCAGCCTCCTCAAAGATAGCGGGAGTTCGTCCTACGAGCAGTACTTC.

The chain uses TRBV5-1 and TRBJ2-5; D is perhaps TRBD2 (6 bases). Trimming shortened V by 7 bases and J by 4 bases, and 20 bases separated the two germline ends. The CDR3 runs 15 residues. CDR1 and CDR2 (germline): SGHRS, YFSETQ. The CDR3 here is CASGIRPGLGETQYF. The CDR3 bases are TGCGCCAGCGGCATTCGACCGGGACTCGGAGAGACCCAGTACTTC.

J is TRBJ2-7 and V is TRBV7-8; a weak D match, TRBD2 (6 bases). Looked up from germline, CDR1 is SGHVS and CDR2 is FQNEAQ. V was pared by 5 bases and J by 7 bases, with 21 bases between. The CDR3 extends over 15 amino acids. The CDR3 coding sequence is TGTGCCAGCAGCCCTGAGGGACTTACCAAGGGAGAGCAGTACTTC. It is translated as CASSPEGLTKGEQYF.

Only one count was recorded for this clone. J is TRBJ1-1 and V is TRBV6-5, with a possible D match to TRBD1 (6 bases). This CDR3 has 13 amino acids. The V end was cut by 8 bases, the J end by 5 bases, with 15 bases between. Looked up from germline, CDR1 is MNHEY and CDR2 is SVGAGI. The CDR3 sequence: CASDKLGGTEAFF. As DNA, the CDR3 is TGTGCCAGCGACAAGCTAGGGGGAACTGAAGCTTTCTTT.

The chain couples TRBV28 to TRBJ2-7, with a possible D match to TRBD2 (5 bases). Deletions cut 7 bases from V and 2 bases from J, with 12 bases between. This CDR3 contains 13 residues. The V gene's germline CDR1 is MDHEN and CDR2 SYDVKM. The CDR3 sequence is CASTLREPYEQYF. CDR3 in DNA: TGTGCCAGCACCCTTAGGGAGCCCTACGAGCAGTACTTC.

Concerning this clone: The same CDR3 can be traced to other DNA sequences in this sample. This sequence joins TRBV5-1 and TRBJ2-7, with TRBD1 identical over 8 bases. In germline, CDR1 is SGHRS, CDR2 YFSETQ. The length of the CDR3 is 14 residues. With 0 bases clipped from V and 4 bases from J, the junction kept 3 bases outside the gene matches. CDR3 DNA: TGCGCCAGCAGCTTGGGGGACAGGACGTACGAGCAGTACTTC. This codes for CASSLGDRTYEQYF.

This clone was observed a few times. The rearrangement links TRBV5-4 to TRBJ2-7, with a tentative D call TRBD1 (6 bases). V lost 0 bases to trimming and J lost 2 bases, with 12 bases between them. This CDR3 is 15 amino acids long. From germline, CDR1 is SGHNT and CDR2 YYREEE (reference sequence). The chain's CDR3 is CASSLAGAVPYEQYF. CDR3 nucleotides: TGTGCCAGCAGCTTGGCAGGGGCTGTTCCCTACGAGCAGTACTTC.

This clone was detected a few times. J is TRBJ1-3 and V is TRBV2, with 8 nucleotides matching TRBD1. The CDR3 consists of 13 residues. The germline V gene has CDR1 SNHLY and CDR2 FYNNEI. V lost 10 bases to trimming and J lost 6 bases; unmatched junction nucleotides: 8. CDR3 nucleotides: TGTGCCAACGCAGGACAGGGTGAAAACACCATATATTTT. This codes for CANAGQGENTIYF.

The chain joins TRBV10-1 to TRBJ2-3; 8 nucleotides align to TRBD2. The CDR3 covers 16 residues. Germline assignment: CDR1 WNHNN and CDR2 SYGVQD (reference sequence). Trimming removed 2 bases from V and 2 bases from J; junction bases left unmatched: 6. CDR3 protein: CASSEMIAGNTDTQYF. In nucleotides, the CDR3 is TGCGCCAGCAGTGAGATGATAGCGGGGAACACAGATACGCAGTATTTT.

The chain recombines TRBV5-1 with TRBJ2-2, with unresolved D. Trimming left V 0 bases short and J 2 bases short, with 8 bases between. In germline, CDR1 is SGHRS, CDR2 YFSETQ. The length of the CDR3 is 15 residues. In DNA form, the CDR3 reads TGCGCCAGCAGCTTGGGCAGGTTTAACACCGGGGAGCTGTTTTTT. This translates into CASSLGRFNTGELFF.

The chain couples TRBV29-1 to TRBJ1-3; no clear D gene. Germline values: CDR1 SQVTM, CDR2 ANQGSEA. CDR3 length equals 14 residues. Trimming removed 6 bases from V and 0 bases from J, with 12 bases in between. The CDR3 spells CSVENNFSGNTIYF. CDR3 nucleotide sequence: TGCAGCGTAGAGAATAACTTCTCTGGAAACACCATATATTTT.

This sequence joins TRBV30 and TRBJ2-3, with D possibly being TRBD2 (6 bases). This CDR3 is built from 14 residues. V was clipped by 2 bases and J by 2 bases, with 11 bases between them. CDR1 is GTSNPN, CDR2 SVGIG, per germline (reference sequence). The CDR3 DNA follows: TGTGCCTGGAGTTCGACTAGGCTCACAGATACGCAGTATTTT. Translation: CAWSSTRLTDTQYF.

The gene calls are TRBV7-3 and TRBJ2-6, with TRBD2 matching 8 bases. The CDR3 length is 20 residues. Germline loops: CDR1 SGHTA, CDR2 FQGTGA. The trim removed 0 bases at V and 0 bases at J, leaving 10 bases unmatched. The CDR3 reads CASSLTPRRAGDSGANVLTF. In nucleotides, the CDR3 is TGTGCCAGCAGCTTAACCCCCCGTCGAGCGGGGGACTCTGGGGCCAACGTCCTGACTTTC.